This record looks at one TCR beta chain sequence and its context. The data were obtained in a study of blood T cell repertoires in COVID-19. CDR1 is MDHEN and CDR2 is SYDVKM in the germline V gene. The CDR3 totals 14 residues. V lost 3 bases, J lost 5 bases, and 11 bases lay in between. Data came from immunoSEQ multiplex PCR; TCRdb stores just in-frame clones and leaves some out. The sample has 200,000 to 300,000 clones, roughly 91% seen once. The TCR sequence derives from a woman aged 30 to 39 who had recovered from COVID-19. This rearrangement joins TRBV28 to TRBJ1-5; tentative D call: TRBD1 (5 bases). The sample taken for sequencing was PBMCs or T cells enriched from blood (not recorded which). The CDR3 spells CASSLADNYQPQHF. CDR3 nucleotides: TGTGCCAGCAGTTTGGCGGACAACTATCAGCCCCAGCATTTT.